The clone carrying this T cell receptor beta chain was seen repeatedly, ten times or more. From germline, CDR1 is DFQATT and CDR2 SNEGSKA (reference sequence). Trimming pared 0 bases from V and 4 bases from J, leaving 12 bases between. The CDR3 loop spans 14 amino acids. A single record per CDR3 protein comes from TCRdb applying MiXCR to the RT-PCR reads. In the table there are hundreds of thousands of distinct CDR3 sequences, approximately 14% of which are singletons. Sequenced input: memory CD4+ T cells from blood. The clonotype originates from a female donor in good health, serving as a healthy control. The chain employs TRBV20-1 and TRBJ2-5; D unresolved. The CDR3 protein is CSARDLLVPETQYF. Written as DNA, the CDR3 is TGCAGTGCTAGAGATCTGTTAGTCCCAGAGACCCAGTACTTC.